This is a list of T cell receptor beta chains from one sample in a study of blood T cell repertoires in COVID-19. Libraries were prepared by immunoSEQ multiplex PCR; TCRdb keeps only in-frame clonotypes and omits some of them. The sample shows hundreds of thousands of clones, about 87% of them seen only once. The sequenced material came from PBMCs or T cells enriched from blood (not recorded which). The origin of the receptors is a woman under 30 who had recovered from COVID-19. CDR3s include the opening cysteine and the closing phenylalanine or tryptophan. Each record gives: clone size, J gene, V gene, CDR3 length, D gene, CDR3 DNA, CDR3 protein. D genes are given only for firm matches. Part of the rows lack a size; the others show once, few, many or a class for expanded clones.

once,TRBJ2-3,TRBV13,13,TRBD2,TGTGCCAGCAACGGGGGAGGGGCAGATACGCAGTATTTT,CASNGGGADTQYF
NA,TRBJ1-1,TRBV19,17,TRBD1,TGTGCCAGTAGCCATGGGACAGGGGATCCGTCGAACACTGAAGCTTTCTTT,CASSHGTGDPSNTEAFF
NA,TRBJ2-3,TRBV11-3,15,TRBD1,TGTGCCAGCAGCTTGGGACAGGGGGCATCAGATACGCAGTATTTT,CASSLGQGASDTQYF
NA,TRBJ2-5,TRBV7-2,15,NA,TGTGCCAGCAGCCTCAATTGGGGGCCCCAAGAGACCCAGTACTTC,CASSLNWGPQETQYF
NA,TRBJ1-3,TRBV7-8,17,NA,TGTGCCAGCAGCTTAGCATCCGGGGGAGTCTCTGGAAACACCATATATTTT,CASSLASGGVSGNTIYF
NA,TRBJ1-1,TRBV6-4,13,NA,TGTGCCGGTCGACAGCCTATGAACACTGAAGCTTTCTTT,CAGRQPMNTEAFF
NA,TRBJ2-1,TRBV3-1/TRBV3-2,16,TRBD2,TGTGCCAGCAGCCAAGAGATACCCAGCGGGAGAGGTGAGCAGTTCTTC,CASSQEIPSGRGEQFF
NA,TRBJ2-5,TRBV15,16,TRBD1,TGTGCCACCAGCAGGGTGGTTGGACAGGGGGGAGAGACCCAGTACTTC,CATSRVVGQGGETQYF
NA,TRBJ2-7,TRBV6-5,13,NA,TGTGCCAGCAGTTACGGTCCGGTCGGCGAGCAGTACTTC,CASSYGPVGEQYF
once,TRBJ2-3,TRBV7-3,18,TRBD2,TGTGCCAGCAGCTTTGCGAGCGGGAGGCGGTTTAGCACAGATACGCAGTATTTT,CASSFASGRRFSTDTQYF
NA,TRBJ2-7,TRBV5-1,13,NA,TGCGCCAGCAGCTCGGGACTCTCCTACGAGCAGTACTTC,CASSSGLSYEQYF
NA,TRBJ1-1,TRBV5-4,14,NA,TGTGCCAGCAGCTTGAAATCGGGATACACTGAAGCTTTCTTT,CASSLKSGYTEAFF
NA,TRBJ1-2,TRBV28,12,NA,TGTGCCAGCAGAGTATGGGCGGGGGGCTACACCTTC,CASRVWAGGYTF
once,TRBJ2-5,TRBV25-1,17,TRBD1,TGTGCCAGCAGTGAATACGGCGGCAGGGGGCGCATGGAGACCCAGTACTTC,CASSEYGGRGRMETQYF
NA,TRBJ1-2,TRBV5-1,21,TRBD1,TGCGCCAGCAGCCTCCTACTTAGCCGGGACAGCAGCAACCCTACTAACTATGGCTACACCTTC,CASSLLLSRDSSNPTNYGYTF
few,TRBJ1-6,TRBV19,14,TRBD1,TGTGCCAGTAGACCAACAGGGGTCGTTTCACCCCTCCACTTT,CASRPTGVVSPLHF
NA,TRBJ1-2,TRBV6-2/TRBV6-3,15,NA,TGTGCCAGCAGTTTCCGCCGAGTATTTTCTTATGGCTACACCTTC,CASSFRRVFSYGYTF
NA,TRBJ1-5,TRBV11-2,15,NA,TGTGCCAGCAGCCGCGGAGGGAACCTCAATCAGCCCCAGCATTTT,CASSRGGNLNQPQHF
NA,TRBJ1-2,TRBV3-1/TRBV3-2,16,NA,TGTGCCAGCAGCCACCGATCGAGGGATGTCGGCTATGGCTACACCTTC,CASSHRSRDVGYGYTF
NA,TRBJ2-7,TRBV27,17,NA,TGTGCCAGCAGTCCCTATCCTACAGGGACGGAAACCTACGAGCAGTACTTC,CASSPYPTGTETYEQYF
NA,TRBJ2-2,TRBV7-9,14,NA,TGTGCCAGCAGCTTAGTTGAGTTCGCCGGGGAGCTGTTTTTT,CASSLVEFAGELFF
once,TRBJ1-1,TRBV4-2,16,NA,TGTGCCAGCAGCCCTCAGGCACGGGAGTGGGGCACTGAAGCTTTCTTT,CASSPQAREWGTEAFF
NA,TRBJ2-5,TRBV7-3,15,TRBD1,TGTGCCAGCAGCTTAAGTCAGGGGGCAGGGGAGACCCAGTACTTC,CASSLSQGAGETQYF
NA,TRBJ1-4,TRBV5-5,14,TRBD1,TGTGCCAGCAGCCGGACAGGGGGCAATGAAAAACTGTTTTTT,CASSRTGGNEKLFF
NA,TRBJ1-5,TRBV15,15,NA,TGTGCCACCAGCAGAGACAGGGGAGCTCATCAGCCCCAGCATTTT,CATSRDRGAHQPQHF
once,TRBJ1-2,TRBV6-2/TRBV6-3,14,TRBD1,TGTGCCAGCAGTTACGATGGGGCGACAGGGCGCTACACCTTC,CASSYDGATGRYTF
NA,TRBJ1-6,TRBV9,16,TRBD1,TGTGCCAGCAGCGTAGGGACAGGGGGCTATAATTCACCCCTCCACTTT,CASSVGTGGYNSPLHF
NA,TRBJ2-2,TRBV9,16,NA,TGTGCCAGCAGCGTAGCAGGGGAACTGTACACCGGGGAGCTGTTTTTT,CASSVAGELYTGELFF